The text below deals with one TCR beta chain. The antigen is undetermined. Amplified regions were TCR beta CDR3 sequences from RNA transcripts. A first-round RT-PCR of the TCR CDR3 used the HTBI primer set. TCRdb passed the multiplex PCR reads through MiXCR, listing each CDR3 protein once. The repertoire consists of around 420,000 distinct CDR3 sequences, with approximately 15% occurring once and the leading ten covering 7.5% to 9%. Diagnosis rested on symptoms, serum thyroxine and TRAb, thyroid ultrasound, and orbital computed tomography. The source of the sample is a study of T cells in Graves' hyperthyroidism and ophthalmopathy. General study points: Blood also held most thyroid clonotypes expanded beyond 0.001.

The CDR3 is made up of 14 amino acids. V lost 2 bases and J lost 7; bases outside the gene matches: 4. Germline V lookup: CDR1 SGHRS, CDR2 YFSETQ. The source material was blood. The receptor was isolated from a woman aged 18-30 years with Graves' hyperthyroidism. This chain uses TRBV5-1 with TRBJ2-7; TRBD2 aligns across 12 bases. In DNA form, the CDR3 reads TGCGCCAGCAGCTTCAGACTAGCGGGAGCAGAGCAGTACTTC. It encodes CASSFRLAGAEQYF. Filled out from reference TRBV5-1 and TRBJ2-7, the complete variable domain reads KAGVTQTPRYLIKTRGQQVTLSCSPISGHRSVSWYQQTPGQGLQFLFEYFSETQRNKGNFPGRFSGRQFSNSRSEMNVSTLELGDSALYLCASSFRLAGAEQYFGPGTRLTVT.